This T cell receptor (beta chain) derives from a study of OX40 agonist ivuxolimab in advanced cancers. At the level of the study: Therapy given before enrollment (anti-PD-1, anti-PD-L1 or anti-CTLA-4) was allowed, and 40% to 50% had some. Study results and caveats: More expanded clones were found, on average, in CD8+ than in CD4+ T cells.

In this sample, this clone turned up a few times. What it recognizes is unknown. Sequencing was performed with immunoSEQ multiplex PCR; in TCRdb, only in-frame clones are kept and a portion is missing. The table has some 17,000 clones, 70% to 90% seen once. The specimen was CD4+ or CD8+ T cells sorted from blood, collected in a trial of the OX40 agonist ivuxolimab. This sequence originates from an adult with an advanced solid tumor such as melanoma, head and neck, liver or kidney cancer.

CDR3 DNA: TGCGCCAGCAGTGAATGGGGGGACAGGGGGCGAGAGACCCAGTACTTC. Translated, it gives CASSEWGDRGRETQYF. The chain uses TRBV10-2 and TRBJ2-5; 12 bases are shared with TRBD1. The CDR3 runs 16 residues. CDR1 is WSHSY and CDR2 is SAAADI in the germline V gene. After removal of 3 bases from V and 4 bases from J, the junction contained 6 bases not matched to a gene.